The rows below give T cell receptor beta chains drawn from one sample of a study of T cell responses to AZD1222 COVID-19 vaccine. Data came from immunoSEQ multiplex PCR; TCRdb stores just in-frame clones and leaves some out. The table includes approximately 64,000 clones, around nine tenths detected once. This sample comprised peripheral blood, obtained 28 days after the second dose of the MenACWY control vaccine. These receptors were collected from an adult who received the MenACWY meningococcal vaccine as a control. Each CDR3 is given with its conserved first and last residue. Each record gives: D gene, clone size, V gene, J gene, CDR3 DNA, CDR3 protein. D genes are given only for firm matches. Rows may omit the clone size; those that give it use once, few, many or a size class.

d_call: NA; clone_size: NA; v_call: TRBV4-2; j_call: TRBJ1-1; cdr3_nt: TGTGCCAGCAGCCAAGACGGGCGGAACACTGAAGCTTTCTTT; cdr3_aa: CASSQDGRNTEAFF
d_call: TRBD1; clone_size: NA; v_call: TRBV11-3; j_call: TRBJ1-1; cdr3_nt: TGTGCCAGCAGCCCAGGGGGACTTCACACTGAAGCTTTCTTT; cdr3_aa: CASSPGGLHTEAFF
d_call: NA; clone_size: once; v_call: TRBV7-2; j_call: TRBJ2-7; cdr3_nt: TGTGCCAGCAGCTTAGAGGCGACCTCCTACGAGCAGTACTTC; cdr3_aa: CASSLEATSYEQYF
d_call: NA; clone_size: NA; v_call: TRBV11-2; j_call: TRBJ1-2; cdr3_nt: TGTGCCAGCAGCTTAGGGAGAGATGGCTACACCTTC; cdr3_aa: CASSLGRDGYTF
d_call: NA; clone_size: NA; v_call: TRBV5-8; j_call: TRBJ1-5; cdr3_nt: TGTGCCAGCTCGGGGGTCAATCAGCCCCAGCATTTT; cdr3_aa: CASSGVNQPQHF
d_call: NA; clone_size: NA; v_call: TRBV27; j_call: TRBJ1-5; cdr3_nt: TGTGCCAGCAGTCCATTCCTCCCGACAGCCTCCAATCAGCCCCAGCATTTT; cdr3_aa: CASSPFLPTASNQPQHF
d_call: TRBD1; clone_size: NA; v_call: TRBV5-1; j_call: TRBJ1-4; cdr3_nt: TGCGCCAGCAGCTTGGGGGGGACAGTCGAGGGAGAAAAACTGTTTTTT; cdr3_aa: CASSLGGTVEGEKLFF
d_call: NA; clone_size: NA; v_call: TRBV4-1; j_call: TRBJ2-7; cdr3_nt: TGCGCCAGCAGCCAAGAGGCCTTCAACGAGCAGTACTTC; cdr3_aa: CASSQEAFNEQYF
d_call: NA; clone_size: NA; v_call: TRBV30; j_call: TRBJ1-1; cdr3_nt: TGTGCCTGGTGGGACGGAGGGTCTGAAGCTTTCTTT; cdr3_aa: CAWWDGGSEAFF
d_call: TRBD2; clone_size: NA; v_call: TRBV27; j_call: TRBJ2-2; cdr3_nt: TGTGCCAGCACCCCGCTGGTTGGGCTAGCGGGAAACCGGGAGCTGTTTTTT; cdr3_aa: CASTPLVGLAGNRELFF
d_call: TRBD1; clone_size: NA; v_call: TRBV7-6; j_call: TRBJ2-3; cdr3_nt: TGTGCCAGCAGCTTAGGCGGACAGGGGATAAGCACAGATACGCAGTATTTT; cdr3_aa: CASSLGGQGISTDTQYF
d_call: NA; clone_size: NA; v_call: TRBV7-2; j_call: TRBJ2-3; cdr3_nt: TGTGCCAGCAGCTTAGGACAGGGCACAGATACGCAGTATTTT; cdr3_aa: CASSLGQGTDTQYF
d_call: NA; clone_size: once; v_call: TRBV6-5; j_call: TRBJ1-1; cdr3_nt: TGTGCCAGTGGATACCCTAACACTGAAGCTTTCTTT; cdr3_aa: CASGYPNTEAFF
d_call: NA; clone_size: NA; v_call: TRBV2; j_call: TRBJ1-2; cdr3_nt: TGTGCCAGCACCCAGGGACGCTATGGCTACACCTTC; cdr3_aa: CASTQGRYGYTF
d_call: NA; clone_size: NA; v_call: TRBV28; j_call: TRBJ2-1; cdr3_nt: TGTGCCAGCAGTTTGCCCTACAATGAGCAGTTCTTC; cdr3_aa: CASSLPYNEQFF
d_call: NA; clone_size: NA; v_call: TRBV7-8; j_call: TRBJ2-2; cdr3_nt: TGTGCCAGCAGCTTATCATCCGGGGAGCTGTTTTTT; cdr3_aa: CASSLSSGELFF
d_call: NA; clone_size: NA; v_call: TRBV9; j_call: TRBJ1-1; cdr3_nt: TGTGCCAGCAGCGCTACAGGGAACACTGAAGCTTTCTTT; cdr3_aa: CASSATGNTEAFF
d_call: NA; clone_size: NA; v_call: TRBV14; j_call: TRBJ1-3; cdr3_nt: TGTGCCAGCAGCCGGCAGGGCTCTGGAAACACCATATATTTT; cdr3_aa: CASSRQGSGNTIYF
d_call: TRBD1; clone_size: NA; v_call: TRBV18; j_call: TRBJ1-2; cdr3_nt: TGTGCCAGCTCACCATACTCGACAGGGGTTAACTATGGCTACACCTTC; cdr3_aa: CASSPYSTGVNYGYTF